The clone carrying this T cell receptor (beta chain) has just a few counts. Per the original data handling: Estimates of nucleated cell counts were drawn from the amplification of reference gene primers. TCRdb keeps only in-frame clones here, not all; method: immunoSEQ multiplex PCR. Clonal size and the V and J genes are those of that table, whereas D and trimming came from the DNA. The sample yields 110,000 or so clones, about 85% seen once. The sample originates from a study of blood T cell repertoires in COVID-19. Study-level information: Spain, Italy and the United States supplied samples that represented acute and convalescent COVID-19. T cells, B-cell-depleted T cells, or PBMCs provided the cDNA or gDNA that served as material.

The V gene's germline CDR1 is LGHNA and CDR2 YSLEER. The CDR3 totals 15 residues. Trimming shortened V by 4 bases and J by 5 bases, and 17 bases separated the two germline ends. Sequenced: peripheral blood. The sequence was collected from a human donor in a cohort sampled during active COVID-19. The chain couples TRBV4-3 to TRBJ2-5, with D perhaps matching TRBD1 (7 bases). The CDR3 DNA reads TGCGCCAGCAGCCGCGCCACAGGGGCGGGGGAGACCCAGTACTTC. Protein product: CASSRATGAGETQYF.